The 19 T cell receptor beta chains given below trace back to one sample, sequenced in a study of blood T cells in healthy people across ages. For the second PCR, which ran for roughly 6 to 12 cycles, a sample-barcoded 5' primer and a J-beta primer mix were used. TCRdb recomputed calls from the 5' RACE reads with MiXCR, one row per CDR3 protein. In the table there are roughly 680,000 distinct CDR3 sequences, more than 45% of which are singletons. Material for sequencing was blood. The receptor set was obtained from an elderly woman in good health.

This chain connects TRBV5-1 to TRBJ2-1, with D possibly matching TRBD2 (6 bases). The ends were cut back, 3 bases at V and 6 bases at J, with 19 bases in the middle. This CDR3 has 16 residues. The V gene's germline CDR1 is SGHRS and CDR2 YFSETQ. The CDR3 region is CASSSHLGGGANEQFF. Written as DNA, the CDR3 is TGCGCCAGCAGCTCCCACCTGGGAGGAGGGGCCAATGAGCAGTTCTTC. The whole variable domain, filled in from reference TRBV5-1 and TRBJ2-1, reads KAGVTQTPRYLIKTRGQQVTLSCSPISGHRSVSWYQQTPGQGLQFLFEYFSETQRNKGNFPGRFSGRQFSNSRSEMNVSTLELGDSALYLCASSSHLGGGANEQFFGPGTRLTVL.

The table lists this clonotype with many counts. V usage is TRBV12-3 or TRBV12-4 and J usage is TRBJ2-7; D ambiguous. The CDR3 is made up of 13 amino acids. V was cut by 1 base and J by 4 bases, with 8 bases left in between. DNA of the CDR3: TGTGCCAGCAGTTTAGAAATGAGTTACGAGCAGTACTTC. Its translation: CASSLEMSYEQYF.

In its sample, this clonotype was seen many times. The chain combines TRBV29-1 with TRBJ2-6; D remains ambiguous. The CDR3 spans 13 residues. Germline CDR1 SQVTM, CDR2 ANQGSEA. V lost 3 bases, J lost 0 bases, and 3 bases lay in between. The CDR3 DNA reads TGCAGCGTTGATAGCTCTGGGGCCAACGTCCTGACTTTC. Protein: CSVDSSGANVLTF.

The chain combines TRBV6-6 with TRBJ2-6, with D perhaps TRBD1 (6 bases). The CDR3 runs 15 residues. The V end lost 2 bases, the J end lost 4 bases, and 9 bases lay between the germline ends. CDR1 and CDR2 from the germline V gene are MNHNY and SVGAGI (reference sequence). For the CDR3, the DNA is TGTGCCAGCAGTTACGGGACAAGAGGGGCCAACGTCCTGACTTTC. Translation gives CASSYGTRGANVLTF.

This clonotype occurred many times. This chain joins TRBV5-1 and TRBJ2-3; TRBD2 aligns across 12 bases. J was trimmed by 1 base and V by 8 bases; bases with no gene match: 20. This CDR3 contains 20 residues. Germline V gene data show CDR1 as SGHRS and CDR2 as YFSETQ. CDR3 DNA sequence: TGCGCCAGGATCTGGGGCCCACTAGCGGGAGGTCTTGTACGCACAGATACGCAGTATTTT. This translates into CARIWGPLAGGLVRTDTQYF.

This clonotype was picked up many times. The CDR3 sequence: CSVVGMRTLLNEQFF. CDR3 nucleotide sequence: TGCAGCGTTGTTGGTATGAGGACTTTACTTAATGAGCAGTTCTTC. The V call is TRBV29-1, the J call TRBJ2-1, with a tentative D call TRBD2 (5 bases). The CDR3 is 15 amino acids. From germline, CDR1 is SQVTM and CDR2 ANQGSEA. V was pared by 4 bases and J by 7 bases, with 20 bases between.

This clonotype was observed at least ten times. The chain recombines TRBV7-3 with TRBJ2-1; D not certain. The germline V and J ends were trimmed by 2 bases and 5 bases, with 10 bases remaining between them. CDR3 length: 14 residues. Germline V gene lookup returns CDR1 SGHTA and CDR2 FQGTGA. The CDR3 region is CASSLSGTNNEQFF. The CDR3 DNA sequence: TGTGCCAGCAGCTTATCAGGAACCAACAATGAGCAGTTCTTC.

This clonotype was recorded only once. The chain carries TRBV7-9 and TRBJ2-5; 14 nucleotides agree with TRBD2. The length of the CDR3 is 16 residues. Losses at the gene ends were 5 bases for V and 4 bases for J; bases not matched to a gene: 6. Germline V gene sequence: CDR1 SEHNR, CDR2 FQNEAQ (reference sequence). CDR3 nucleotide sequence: TGTGCCAGCAGCATGGGGACTAGCGGGAGTGGAGAGACCCAGTACTTC. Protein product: CASSMGTSGSGETQYF.

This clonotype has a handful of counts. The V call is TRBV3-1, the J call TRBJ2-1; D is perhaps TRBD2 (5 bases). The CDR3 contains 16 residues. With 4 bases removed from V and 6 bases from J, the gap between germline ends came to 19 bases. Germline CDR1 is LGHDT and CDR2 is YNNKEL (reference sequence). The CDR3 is CASSPFLLGGGNEQFF. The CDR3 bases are TGTGCCAGCAGCCCCTTCCTCCTAGGAGGTGGCAATGAGCAGTTCTTC.

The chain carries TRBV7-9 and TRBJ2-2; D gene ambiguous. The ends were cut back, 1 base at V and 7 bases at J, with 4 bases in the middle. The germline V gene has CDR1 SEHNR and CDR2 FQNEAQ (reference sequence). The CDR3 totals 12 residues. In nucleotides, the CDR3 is TGTGCCAGCAGCTTAGTGTTCGGGGAGCTGTTTTTT. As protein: CASSLVFGELFF.

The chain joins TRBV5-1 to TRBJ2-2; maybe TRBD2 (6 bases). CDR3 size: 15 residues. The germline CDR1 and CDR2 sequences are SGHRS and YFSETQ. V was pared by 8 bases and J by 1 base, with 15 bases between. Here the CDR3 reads CASAYSGENTGELFF. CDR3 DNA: TGCGCCAGTGCGTATAGCGGAGAGAACACCGGGGAGCTGTTTTTT.

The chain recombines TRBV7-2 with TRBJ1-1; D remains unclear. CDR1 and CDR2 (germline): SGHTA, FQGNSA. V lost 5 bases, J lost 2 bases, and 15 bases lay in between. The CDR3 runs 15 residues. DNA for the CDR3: TGTGCCAGCAGCACCTCGACACGAGAAAACACTGAAGCTTTCTTT. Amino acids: CASSTSTRENTEAFF.

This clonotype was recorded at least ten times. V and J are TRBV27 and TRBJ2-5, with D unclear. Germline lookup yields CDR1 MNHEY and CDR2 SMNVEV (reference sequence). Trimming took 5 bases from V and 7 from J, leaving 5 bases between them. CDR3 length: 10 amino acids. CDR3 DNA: TGTGCCAGCAGTCGTGGGACCCAGTACTTC. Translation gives CASSRGTQYF.

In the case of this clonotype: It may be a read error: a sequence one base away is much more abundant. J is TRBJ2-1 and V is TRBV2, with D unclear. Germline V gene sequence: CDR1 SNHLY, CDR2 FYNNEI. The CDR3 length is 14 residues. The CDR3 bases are TGTGTCAGCAGCGCCGCTAACTCCTACAATGAGCAGTTCTTC. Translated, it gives CVSSAANSYNEQFF.

The CDR3 region has the DNA TGCGCCAGCAGCCGGGGACACATTAGCGACACTGAAGCTTTCTTT. Residues: CASSRGHISDTEAFF. The chain recombines TRBV5-1 with TRBJ1-1; weak D call: TRBD1 (6 bases). From germline, CDR1 is SGHRS and CDR2 YFSETQ. Trimming removed 4 bases from V and 3 bases from J, with 16 bases in between. This CDR3 is built from 15 residues.

This chain's CDR3 is CSARDQFRVSGGNNEQFF. The CDR3 DNA is TGCAGTGCTAGAGATCAATTTAGGGTTAGCGGGGGAAACAATGAGCAGTTCTTC. The chain has TRBV20-1 and TRBJ2-1; 9 nucleotides agree with TRBD2. V lost 0 bases to trimming and J lost 5 bases; unmatched junction nucleotides: 14. This CDR3 spans 18 amino acids. Germline V gene sequence: CDR1 DFQATT, CDR2 SNEGSKA (reference sequence).

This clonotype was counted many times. The CDR3: CSVTGGGTDTQYF. CDR3 in DNA: TGCAGCGTCACAGGGGGCGGCACAGATACGCAGTATTTT. The J gene is TRBJ2-3, the V gene TRBV29-1; 9 bases map to TRBD1. Germline-derived CDR1 and CDR2 are SQVTM and ANQGSEA. Losses at the gene ends were 6 bases for V and 1 base for J; bases not matched to a gene: 2. This CDR3 contains 13 residues.

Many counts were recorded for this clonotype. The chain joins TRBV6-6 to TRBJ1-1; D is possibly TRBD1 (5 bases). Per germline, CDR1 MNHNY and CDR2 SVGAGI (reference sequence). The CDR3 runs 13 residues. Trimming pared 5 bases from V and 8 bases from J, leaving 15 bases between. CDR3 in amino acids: CASSVQASREAFF. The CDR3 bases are TGTGCCAGCAGTGTACAGGCGTCGAGGGAAGCTTTCTTT.

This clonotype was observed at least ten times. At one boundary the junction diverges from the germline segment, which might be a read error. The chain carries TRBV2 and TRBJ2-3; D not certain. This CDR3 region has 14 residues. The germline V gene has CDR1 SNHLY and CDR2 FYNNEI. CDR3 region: CASSSSPSTDTQYF. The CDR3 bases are TGCGCCAGCAGCTCGAGCCCTAGCACAGATACGCAGTATTTT.